This T cell receptor beta chain emerged from a study of T cells in Graves' hyperthyroidism and ophthalmopathy. RNA transcripts gave rise to amplified TCR beta CDR3 regions. Researchers ran a first-round RT-PCR on the TCR CDR3 using the HTBI primer set. TCRdb reprocessed the multiplex PCR reads with MiXCR, giving one entry per CDR3 protein. The sample records a few hundred thousand distinct CDR3 sequences, less than 20% being singletons. Findings of the study overall: Stable hyperthyroidism and ophthalmopathy were separated using 13 V-J signatures. Among thyroid clonotypes expanded above 0.001, most also appeared in blood.

Trimming left V 3 bases short and J 0 bases short, with 12 bases between. Germline assignment: CDR1 MDHEN and CDR2 SYDVKM. CDR3 length: 16 amino acids. This clonotype was seen only a few times. The target antigen is unknown. Diagnostic assessment was based on clinical symptoms, serum thyroxine and TRAb, thyroid ultrasound and orbital computed tomography. The chain carries TRBV28 and TRBJ2-4, with no clear D. This receptor was obtained from a woman under 30 with Graves' hyperthyroidism that later progressed to Graves' ophthalmopathy. The sequencing input was blood. This CDR3 reads CASSFGLHLAKNIQYF. The CDR3 DNA sequence: TGTGCCAGCAGTTTCGGGTTGCATCTAGCCAAAAACATTCAGTACTTC.